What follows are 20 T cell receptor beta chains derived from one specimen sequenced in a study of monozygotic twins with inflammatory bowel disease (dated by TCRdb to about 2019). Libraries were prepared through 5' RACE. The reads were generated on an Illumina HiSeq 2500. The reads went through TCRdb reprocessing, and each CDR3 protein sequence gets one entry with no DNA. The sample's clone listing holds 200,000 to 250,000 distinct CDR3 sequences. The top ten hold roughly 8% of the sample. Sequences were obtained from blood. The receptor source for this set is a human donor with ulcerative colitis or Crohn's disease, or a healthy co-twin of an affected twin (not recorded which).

The CDR3 loop reads CASSQDLTSGYTF. The chain couples TRBV4-2 to TRBJ1-2. The CDR3 has 13 amino acids. Germline V lookup: CDR1 LGHNA, CDR2 YNFKEQ.

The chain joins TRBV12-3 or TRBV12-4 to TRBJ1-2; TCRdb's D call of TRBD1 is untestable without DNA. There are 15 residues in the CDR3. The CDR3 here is CASTHAGSRGLGYTF.

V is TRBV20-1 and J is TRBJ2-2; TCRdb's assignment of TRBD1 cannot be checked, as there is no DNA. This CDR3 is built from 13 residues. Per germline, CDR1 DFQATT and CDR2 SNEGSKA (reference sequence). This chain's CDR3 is CSARQGNTGELFF.

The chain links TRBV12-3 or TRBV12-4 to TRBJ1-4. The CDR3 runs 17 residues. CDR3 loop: CASSLAYVIQGPEKLFF.

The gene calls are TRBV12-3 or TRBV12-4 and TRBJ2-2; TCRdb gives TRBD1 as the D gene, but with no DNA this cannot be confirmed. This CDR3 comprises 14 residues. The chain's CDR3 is CASIGQGRTGELFF.

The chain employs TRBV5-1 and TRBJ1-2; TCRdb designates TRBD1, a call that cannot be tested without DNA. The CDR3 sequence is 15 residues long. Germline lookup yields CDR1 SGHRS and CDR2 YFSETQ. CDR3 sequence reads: CASSEDSRLPYGYTF.

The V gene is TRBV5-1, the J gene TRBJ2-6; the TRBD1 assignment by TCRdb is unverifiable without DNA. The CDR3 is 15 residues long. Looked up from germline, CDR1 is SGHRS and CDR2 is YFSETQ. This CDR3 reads CASSLWDPGANVLTF. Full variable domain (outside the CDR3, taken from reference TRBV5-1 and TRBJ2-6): KAGVTQTPRYLIKTRGQQVTLSCSPISGHRSVSWYQQTPGQGLQFLFEYFSETQRNKGNFPGRFSGRQFSNSRSEMNVSTLELGDSALYLCASSLWDPGANVLTFGAGSRLTVL.

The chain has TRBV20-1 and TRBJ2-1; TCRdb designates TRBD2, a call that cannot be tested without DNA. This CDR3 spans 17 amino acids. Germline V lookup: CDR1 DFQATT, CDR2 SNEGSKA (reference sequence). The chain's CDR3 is CSARDRVAGRAYNEQFF.

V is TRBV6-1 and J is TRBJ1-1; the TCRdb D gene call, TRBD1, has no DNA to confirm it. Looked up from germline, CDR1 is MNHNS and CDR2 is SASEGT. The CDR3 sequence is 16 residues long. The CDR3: CASGIGTGGPNTEAFF.

The CDR3 region is CASSPGTPYVEAFF. V is TRBV27 and J is TRBJ1-1; TCRdb returns TRBD1, unconfirmable since there is no DNA. Germline V CDR1 and CDR2: MNHEY, SMNVEV (reference sequence). The CDR3 covers 14 residues.

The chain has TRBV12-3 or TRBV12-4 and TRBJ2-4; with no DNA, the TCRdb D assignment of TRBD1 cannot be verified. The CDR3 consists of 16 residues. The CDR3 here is CASSRGTGASKNIQYF.

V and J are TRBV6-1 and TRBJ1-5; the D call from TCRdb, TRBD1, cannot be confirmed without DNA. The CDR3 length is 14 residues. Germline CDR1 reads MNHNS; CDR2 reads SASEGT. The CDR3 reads CASSEGQPNQPQHF.

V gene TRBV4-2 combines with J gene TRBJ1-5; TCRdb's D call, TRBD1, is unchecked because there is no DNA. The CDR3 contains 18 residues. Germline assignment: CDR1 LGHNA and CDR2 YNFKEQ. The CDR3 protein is CASSQHVLAGPGTQPQHF.

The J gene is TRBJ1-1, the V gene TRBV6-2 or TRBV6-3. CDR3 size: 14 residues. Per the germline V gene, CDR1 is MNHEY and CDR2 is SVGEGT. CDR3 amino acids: CASSYRQMNTEAFF.

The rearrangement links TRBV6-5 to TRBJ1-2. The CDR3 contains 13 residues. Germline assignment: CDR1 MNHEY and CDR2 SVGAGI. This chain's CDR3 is CASSYEGSYGYTF.

The CDR3 spells CASSTRSFYGYTF. The J gene is TRBJ1-2, the V gene TRBV27. This CDR3 is built from 13 residues. The germline V gene encodes CDR1 MNHEY and CDR2 SMNVEV (reference sequence).

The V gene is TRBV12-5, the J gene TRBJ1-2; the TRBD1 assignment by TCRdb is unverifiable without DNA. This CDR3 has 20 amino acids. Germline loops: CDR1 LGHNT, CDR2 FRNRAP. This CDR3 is CASGLVPRTAISLANYGYTF.

The CDR3 is CSAATSGGANTQYF. The rearrangement uses TRBV29-1 and TRBJ2-3; the TRBD2 assignment by TCRdb is unverifiable without DNA. This CDR3 has 14 residues. CDR1 and CDR2 from the germline V gene are SQVTM and ANQGSEA.

The chain's CDR3 is CATSEGTGYYEQYF. The chain combines TRBV24-1 with TRBJ2-7; TCRdb designates TRBD1, a call that cannot be tested without DNA. The CDR3 contains 14 residues. CDR1 is KGHDR and CDR2 is SFDVKD in the germline V gene.

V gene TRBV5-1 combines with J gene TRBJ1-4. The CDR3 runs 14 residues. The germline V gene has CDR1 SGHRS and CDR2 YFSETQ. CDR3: CASSLNWGNEKLFF.